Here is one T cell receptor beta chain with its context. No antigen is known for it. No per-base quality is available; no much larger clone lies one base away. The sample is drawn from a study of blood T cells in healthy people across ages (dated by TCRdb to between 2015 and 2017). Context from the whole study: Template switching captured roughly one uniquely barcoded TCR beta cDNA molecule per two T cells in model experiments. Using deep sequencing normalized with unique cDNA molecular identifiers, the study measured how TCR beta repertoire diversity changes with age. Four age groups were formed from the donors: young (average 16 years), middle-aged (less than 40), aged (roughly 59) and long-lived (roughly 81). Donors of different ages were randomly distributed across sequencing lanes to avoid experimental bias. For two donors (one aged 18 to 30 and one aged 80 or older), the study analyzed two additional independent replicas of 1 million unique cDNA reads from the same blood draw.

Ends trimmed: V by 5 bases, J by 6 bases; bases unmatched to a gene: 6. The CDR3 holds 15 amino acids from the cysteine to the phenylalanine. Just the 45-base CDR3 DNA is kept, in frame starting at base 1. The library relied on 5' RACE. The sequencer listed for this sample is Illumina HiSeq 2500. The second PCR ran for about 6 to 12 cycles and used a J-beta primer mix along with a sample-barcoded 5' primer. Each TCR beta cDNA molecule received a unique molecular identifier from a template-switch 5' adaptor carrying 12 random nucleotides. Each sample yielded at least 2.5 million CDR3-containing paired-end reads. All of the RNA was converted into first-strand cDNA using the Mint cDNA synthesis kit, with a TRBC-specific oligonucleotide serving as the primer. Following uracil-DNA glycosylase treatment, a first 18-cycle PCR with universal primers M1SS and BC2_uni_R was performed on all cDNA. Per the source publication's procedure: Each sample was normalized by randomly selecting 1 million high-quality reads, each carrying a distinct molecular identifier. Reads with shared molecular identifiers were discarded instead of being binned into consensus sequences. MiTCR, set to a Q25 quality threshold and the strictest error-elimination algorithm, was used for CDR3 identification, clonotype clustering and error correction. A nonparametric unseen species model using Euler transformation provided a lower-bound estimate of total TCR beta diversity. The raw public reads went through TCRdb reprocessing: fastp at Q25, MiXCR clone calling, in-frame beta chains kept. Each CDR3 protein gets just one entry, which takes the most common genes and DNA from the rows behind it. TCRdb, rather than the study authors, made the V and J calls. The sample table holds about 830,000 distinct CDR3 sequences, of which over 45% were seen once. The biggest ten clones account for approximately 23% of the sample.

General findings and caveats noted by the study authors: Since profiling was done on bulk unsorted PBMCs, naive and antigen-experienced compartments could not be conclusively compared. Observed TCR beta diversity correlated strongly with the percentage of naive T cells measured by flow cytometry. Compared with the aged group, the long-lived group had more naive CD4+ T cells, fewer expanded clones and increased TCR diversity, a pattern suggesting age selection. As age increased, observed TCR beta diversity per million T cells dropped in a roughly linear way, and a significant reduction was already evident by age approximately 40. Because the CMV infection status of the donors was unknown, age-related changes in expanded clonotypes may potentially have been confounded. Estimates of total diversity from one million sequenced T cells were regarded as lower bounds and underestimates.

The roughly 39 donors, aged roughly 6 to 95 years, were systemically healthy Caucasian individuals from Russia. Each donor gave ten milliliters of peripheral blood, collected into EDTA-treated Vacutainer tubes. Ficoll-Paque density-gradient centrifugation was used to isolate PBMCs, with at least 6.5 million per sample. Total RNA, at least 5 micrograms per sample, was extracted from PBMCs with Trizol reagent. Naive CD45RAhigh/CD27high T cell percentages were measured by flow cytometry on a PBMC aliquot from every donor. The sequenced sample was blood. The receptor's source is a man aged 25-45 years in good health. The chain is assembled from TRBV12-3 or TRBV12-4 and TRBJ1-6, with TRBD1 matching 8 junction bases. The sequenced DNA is TGTGCCAGCAGTCCTAGACAGGGGTTTAATTCACCCCTCCACTTT. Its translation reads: CASSPRQGFNSPLHF.